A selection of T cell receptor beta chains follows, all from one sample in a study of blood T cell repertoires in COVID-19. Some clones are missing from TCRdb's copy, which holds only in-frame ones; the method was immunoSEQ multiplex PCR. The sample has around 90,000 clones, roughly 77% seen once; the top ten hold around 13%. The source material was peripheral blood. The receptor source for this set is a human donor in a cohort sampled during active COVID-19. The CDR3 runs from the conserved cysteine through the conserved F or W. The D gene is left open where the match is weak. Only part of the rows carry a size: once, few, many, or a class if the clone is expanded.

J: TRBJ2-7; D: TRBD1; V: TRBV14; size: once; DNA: TGTGCCAGCAGCCTGACAGGGTTTATCTACGAGCAGTACTTC; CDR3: CASSLTGFIYEQYF
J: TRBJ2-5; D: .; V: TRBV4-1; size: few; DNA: TGCGCCAGCAGCCAAGAACCGGGGGAGAGGGAAGAGACCCAGTACTTC; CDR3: CASSQEPGEREETQYF
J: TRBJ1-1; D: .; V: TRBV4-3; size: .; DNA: TGCGCCAGCAGCCTTACAGGAAACACTGAAGCTTTCTTT; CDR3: CASSLTGNTEAFF
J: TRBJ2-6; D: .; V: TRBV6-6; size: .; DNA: TGTGCCAGCAGTTACCCGCAGGGCTCTGGGGCCAACGTCCTGACTTTC; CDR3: CASSYPQGSGANVLTF
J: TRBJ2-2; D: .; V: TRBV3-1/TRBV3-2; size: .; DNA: TGTGCCAGCAGCCAAGGCTACCCCACCGGGGAGCTGTTTTTT; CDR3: CASSQGYPTGELFF
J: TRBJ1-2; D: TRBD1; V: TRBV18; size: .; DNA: TGTGCCAGCTCGACCGGGACAGCTTTAAACTATGGCTACACCTTC; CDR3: CASSTGTALNYGYTF
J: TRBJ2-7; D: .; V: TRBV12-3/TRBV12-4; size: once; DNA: TGTGCCAGCAGTTTAGACAGCACCTACGAGCAGTACTTC; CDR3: CASSLDSTYEQYF
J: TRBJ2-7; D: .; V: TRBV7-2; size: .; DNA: TGTGCCAGCAGCTTACTGCTCGGAGCGTTCAGCGAGCAGTACTTC; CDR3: CASSLLLGAFSEQYF
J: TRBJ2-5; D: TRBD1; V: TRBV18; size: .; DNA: TGTGCCAGCTCACCGGGACAGTCGGAGACCCAGTACTTC; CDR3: CASSPGQSETQYF
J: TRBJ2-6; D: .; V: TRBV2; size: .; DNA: TGTGCCAGTAAAGCGGAGGGGGCCAACGTCCTGACTTTC; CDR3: CASKAEGANVLTF
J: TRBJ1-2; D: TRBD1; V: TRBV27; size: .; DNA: TGTGCCAGCAGCCAAAGGACAGGGAGCGGCTACACCTTC; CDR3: CASSQRTGSGYTF
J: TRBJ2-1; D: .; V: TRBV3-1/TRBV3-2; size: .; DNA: TGTGCCAGCAGCCATATTACAGACAATGAGCAGTTCTTC; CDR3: CASSHITDNEQFF
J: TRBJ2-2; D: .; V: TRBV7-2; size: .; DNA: TGTGCCAGCAGCCTCAGGAGGGACACCGGGGAGCTGTTTTTT; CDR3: CASSLRRDTGELFF
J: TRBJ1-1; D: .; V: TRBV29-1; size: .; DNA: TGCAGCGTTGCTTTGGCCGCGGGTATGAACACTGAAGCTTTCTTT; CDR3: CSVALAAGMNTEAFF
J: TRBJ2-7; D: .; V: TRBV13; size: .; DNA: TGTGCCAGCAGCCCGACGGGGGGGGGACTGACAGGGAAGCGGTCCTACGAGCAGTACTTC; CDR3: CASSPTGGGLTGKRSYEQYF
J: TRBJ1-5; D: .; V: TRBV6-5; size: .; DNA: TGTGCCAGCAGTCCTGCGGGAGGTAGCAATCAGCCCCAGCATTTT; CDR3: CASSPAGGSNQPQHF
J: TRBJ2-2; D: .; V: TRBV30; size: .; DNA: TGTGCCTGGACCCCAATCCAAGGAGCCCTCAGGGAGCTGTTTTTT; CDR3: CAWTPIQGALRELFF
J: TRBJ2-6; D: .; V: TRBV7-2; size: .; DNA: TGTGCCAGCAGCTTTAGGACAGCACTCTCTGGGGCCAACGTCCTGACTTTC; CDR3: CASSFRTALSGANVLTF
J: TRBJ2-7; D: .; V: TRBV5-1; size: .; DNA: TGCGCCAGCAGCTTGGTAGTCCCTCCGGGGGAGCAGTACTTC; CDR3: CASSLVVPPGEQYF
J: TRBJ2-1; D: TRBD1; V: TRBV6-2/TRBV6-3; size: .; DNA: TGTGCCAGCAGTTACAGGGGGACAGGGGGATACAATGAGCAGTTCTTC; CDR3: CASSYRGTGGYNEQFF
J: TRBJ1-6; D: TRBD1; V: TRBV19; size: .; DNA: TGTGCCAGTAGTACCGGACAGGGGGCGTTCTATAATTCACCCCTCCACTTT; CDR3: CASSTGQGAFYNSPLHF
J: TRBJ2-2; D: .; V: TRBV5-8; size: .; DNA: TGTGCCAGCACGTCCAGGGGCCCCGGGGAGCTGTTTTTT; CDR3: CASTSRGPGELFF
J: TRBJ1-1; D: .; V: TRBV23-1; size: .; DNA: TGCGCCAGCAGTCAATCTGCCCGGGTGTGGGTGAACACTGAAGCTTTCTTT; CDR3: CASSQSARVWVNTEAFF
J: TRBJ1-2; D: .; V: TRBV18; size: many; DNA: TGTGCCAGCTCACCACCAGGGGGTACCTTTCGTGGCTACACCTTC; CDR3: CASSPPGGTFRGYTF
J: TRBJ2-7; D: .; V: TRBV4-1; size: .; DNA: TGCGCCAGCAGCCAAGCACAGGGCTACGAGCAGTACTTC; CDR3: CASSQAQGYEQYF
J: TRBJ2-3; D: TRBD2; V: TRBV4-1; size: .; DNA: TGCGCCAGCAGCCAAGATCAGACTAGCGGGGTCACAGATACGCAGTATTTT; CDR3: CASSQDQTSGVTDTQYF
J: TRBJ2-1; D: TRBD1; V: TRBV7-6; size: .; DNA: TGTGCCAGCAGCTTGCAGGGGGCATATGAGCAGTTCTTC; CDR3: CASSLQGAYEQFF
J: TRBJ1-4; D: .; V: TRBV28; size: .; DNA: TGTGCCAGCAGTGGGACACTCTCTAATGAAAAACTGTTTTTT; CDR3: CASSGTLSNEKLFF
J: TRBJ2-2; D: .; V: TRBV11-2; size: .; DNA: TGTGCCAGCAGCAGATTGGGAGGGAACACCGGGGAGCTGTTTTTT; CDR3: CASSRLGGNTGELFF
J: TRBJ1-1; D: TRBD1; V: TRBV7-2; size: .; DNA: TGTGCCAGCAGGCGACAGGGGGACACTGAAGCTTTCTTT; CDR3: CASRRQGDTEAFF
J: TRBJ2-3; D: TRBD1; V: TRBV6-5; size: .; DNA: TGTGCCAGCAGTTACTCCCCACTACAGGGGACAGATACGCAGTATTTT; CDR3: CASSYSPLQGTDTQYF
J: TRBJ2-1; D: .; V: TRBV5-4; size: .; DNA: TGTGCCAGCAGCCCCCCGGGGGCCTACAATGAGCAGTTCTTC; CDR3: CASSPPGAYNEQFF
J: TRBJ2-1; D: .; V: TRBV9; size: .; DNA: TGTGCCAGCAGCGTATCCCCTACCCCAAATGAGCAGTTCTTC; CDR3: CASSVSPTPNEQFF
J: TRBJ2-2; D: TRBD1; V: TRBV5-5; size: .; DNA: TGTGCCAGCAGCCCTTGGACAGGGTCCGGGGAGCTGTTTTTT; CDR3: CASSPWTGSGELFF
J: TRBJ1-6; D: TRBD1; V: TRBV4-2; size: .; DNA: TGTGCCAGCAGCCAAAGGACAGGGGATTCACCCCTCCACTTT; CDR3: CASSQRTGDSPLHF
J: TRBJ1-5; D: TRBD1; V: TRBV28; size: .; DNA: TGTGCCAGCAGTTGGGACAGGCCAAATCAGCCCCAGCATTTT; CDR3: CASSWDRPNQPQHF
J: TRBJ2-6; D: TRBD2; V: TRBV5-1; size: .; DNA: TGCGCCAGCAGCTTTAGCGGGGGCCACCAGTCCGGGGCCAACGTCCTGACTTTC; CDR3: CASSFSGGHQSGANVLTF
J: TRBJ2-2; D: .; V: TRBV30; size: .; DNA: TGTGCCTGGAGTGTAGCCGGGTTAAGCACCGGGGAGCTGTTTTTT; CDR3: CAWSVAGLSTGELFF
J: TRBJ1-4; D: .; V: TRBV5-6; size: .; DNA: TGTGCCAGCAGCTTAGCTGGAGGGGTCCCCAATGAAAAACTGTTTTTT; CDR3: CASSLAGGVPNEKLFF
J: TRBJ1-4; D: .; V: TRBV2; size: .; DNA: TGTGCCAGCAGTGAATTACAAGGGGCCTCGGAAAAACTGTTTTTT; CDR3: CASSELQGASEKLFF
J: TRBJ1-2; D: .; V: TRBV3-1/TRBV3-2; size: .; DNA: TGTGCCAGCAGCCAAGTACACGGGGGCTACACCTTC; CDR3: CASSQVHGGYTF
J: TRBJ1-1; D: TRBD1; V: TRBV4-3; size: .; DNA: TGCGCCAGCAGCCATGGGGTGGGACAGGGGGTGCTCACTGAAGCTTTCTTT; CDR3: CASSHGVGQGVLTEAFF
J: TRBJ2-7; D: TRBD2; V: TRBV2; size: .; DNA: TGTGCCAGCAGTGAAAGGAGACTAGCGATCCGGCAGTACTTC; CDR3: CASSERRLAIRQYF
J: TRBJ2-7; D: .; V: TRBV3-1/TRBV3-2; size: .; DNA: TGTGCCAGCAGCCTCGGTCGGGGCTACGAGCAGTACTTC; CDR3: CASSLGRGYEQYF
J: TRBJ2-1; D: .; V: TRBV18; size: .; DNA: TGTGCCAGCTCAGAGGTCGTCGATGAGCAGTTCTTC; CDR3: CASSEVVDEQFF
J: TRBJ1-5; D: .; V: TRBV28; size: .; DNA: TGTGCCAGCAGGCCTTGGAACGGACAGTCAGGCAATCAGCCCCAGCATTTT; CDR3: CASRPWNGQSGNQPQHF
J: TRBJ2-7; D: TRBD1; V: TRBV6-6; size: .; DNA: TGTGCCAGCATTACAGGGGCCCCTTCCTACGAGCAGTACTTC; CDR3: CASITGAPSYEQYF
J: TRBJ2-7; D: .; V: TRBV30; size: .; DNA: TGTGCCTGGAGTTCGGGGGACCTTCTTAACGAGCAGTACTTC; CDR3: CAWSSGDLLNEQYF
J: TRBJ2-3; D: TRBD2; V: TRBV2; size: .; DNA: TGTGCCAGCATCCGCGGGGGGACCACAGATACGCAGTATTTT; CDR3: CASIRGGTTDTQYF
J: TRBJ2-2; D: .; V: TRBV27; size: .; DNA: TGTGCCAGCACCCCATGGGCTTGGACCGGGGAGCTGTTTTTT; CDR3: CASTPWAWTGELFF
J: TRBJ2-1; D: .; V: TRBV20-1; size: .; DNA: TGCAGTGCTAGTCTCCCCCGCAGGGACGCGGGGAAGTCCTACAATGAGCAGTTCTTC; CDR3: CSASLPRRDAGKSYNEQFF
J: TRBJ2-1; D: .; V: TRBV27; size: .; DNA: TGTGCCAGCAGTTTATTAGGCGGAGGTAGGAGGAATGAGCAGTTCTTC; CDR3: CASSLLGGGRRNEQFF
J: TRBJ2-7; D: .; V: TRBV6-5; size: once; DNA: TGTGCCAGCACATCGGGCCCAGTGGACAACTACGAGCAGTACTTC; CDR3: CASTSGPVDNYEQYF
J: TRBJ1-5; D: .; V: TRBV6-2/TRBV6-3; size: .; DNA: TGTGCCAGCACCCCGGGACACCATAGCAATCAGCCCCAGCATTTT; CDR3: CASTPGHHSNQPQHF
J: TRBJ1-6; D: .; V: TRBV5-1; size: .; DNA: TGCGCCAGCAGCTTGGACGGGGTGCGGAATTCACCCCTCCACTTT; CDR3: CASSLDGVRNSPLHF
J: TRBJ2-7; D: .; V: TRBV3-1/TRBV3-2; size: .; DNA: TGTGCCAGCAGCCAATCCGACTCGTCCTACGAGCAGTACTTC; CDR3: CASSQSDSSYEQYF
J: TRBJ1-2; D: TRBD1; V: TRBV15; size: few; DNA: TGTGCCACCAGCAGACAGGGGGCGCGGGGCTACACCTTC; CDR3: CATSRQGARGYTF
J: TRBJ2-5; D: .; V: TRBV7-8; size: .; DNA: TGTGCCAGCAGTCCTAAAGAGACCCAGTACTTC; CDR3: CASSPKETQYF
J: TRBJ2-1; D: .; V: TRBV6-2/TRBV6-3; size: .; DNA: TGTGCCAGCAGTTCGCTGAGCTCCTACAATGAGCAGTTCTTC; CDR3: CASSSLSSYNEQFF
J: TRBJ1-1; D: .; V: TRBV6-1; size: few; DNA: TGTGCCAGCAGTGAAGTTGGGACAAACACTGAAGCTTTCTTT; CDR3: CASSEVGTNTEAFF